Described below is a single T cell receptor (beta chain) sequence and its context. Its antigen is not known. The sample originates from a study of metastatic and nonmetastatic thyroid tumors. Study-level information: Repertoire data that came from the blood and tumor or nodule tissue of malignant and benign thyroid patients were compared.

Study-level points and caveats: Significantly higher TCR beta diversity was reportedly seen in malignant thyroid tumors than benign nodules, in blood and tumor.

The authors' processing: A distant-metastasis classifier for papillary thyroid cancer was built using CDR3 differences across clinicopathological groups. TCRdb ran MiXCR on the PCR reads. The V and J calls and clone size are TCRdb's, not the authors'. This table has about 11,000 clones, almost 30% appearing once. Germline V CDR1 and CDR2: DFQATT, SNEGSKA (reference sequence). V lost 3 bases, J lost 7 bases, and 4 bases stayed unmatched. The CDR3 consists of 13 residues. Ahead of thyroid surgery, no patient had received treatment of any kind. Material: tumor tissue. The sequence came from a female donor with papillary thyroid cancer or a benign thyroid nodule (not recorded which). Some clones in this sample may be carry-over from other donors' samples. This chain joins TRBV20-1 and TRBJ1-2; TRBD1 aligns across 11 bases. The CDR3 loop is CSARAGQGAGYTF. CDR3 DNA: TGCAGTGCTAGGGCAGGACAGGGGGCTGGCTACACCTTC.